One sample yielded the 29 T cell receptor beta chains listed below, sequenced in a study of shared clonotypes between healthy human individuals (dated by TCRdb to between 2020 and 2021). Receptor libraries were prepared by the immunoSEQ multiplex PCR assay. TCRdb's version of the immuneACCESS table is confined to in-frame rearrangements and falls short of the full clone set. An unresolved V gene accounts for under half of the shortfall where checked; the remainder is of unknown origin. This sample is represented by 2,500,000 or so clones; 90% to 95% of them were singletons. The ten largest account for over 0.12% of the sample. The sample consisted of naive CD4+ T cells sorted from blood. Taken with the paper, the label for cell subset or site translates to: CD45RA+ positively selected. The receptors here all came from a man younger than 35 in good health.

The V and J genes are TRBV7-2 and TRBJ2-2; possibly TRBD1 for D (6 bases). Per the germline V gene, CDR1 is SGHTA and CDR2 is FQGNSA. Trimming cost V 2 bases and J 4 bases, with 8 bases left between them. This CDR3 contains 14 residues. This CDR3 is CASSLRQATGELFF. In DNA, the CDR3 is TGTGCCAGCAGCTTAAGACAGGCCACCGGGGAGCTGTTTTTT. The entire variable domain, with the rest obtained from reference TRBV7-2 and TRBJ2-2, is as follows: GAGVSQSPSNKVTEKGKDVELRCDPISGHTALYWYRQSLGQGLEFLIYFQGNSAPDKSGLPSDRFSAERTGGSVSTLTIQRTQQEDSAVYLCASSLRQATGELFFGEGSRLTVL.

The rearrangement links TRBV5-6 to TRBJ2-7; maybe TRBD2 (6 bases). Looked up from germline, CDR1 is SGHDT and CDR2 is YYEEEE. This CDR3 comprises 14 residues. V lost 7 bases and J 2 bases, leaving 16 bases between the germline ends. DNA for the CDR3: TGTGCCAGCTCTTGGAGGGAGAACGCCTACGAGCAGTACTTC. This encodes CASSWRENAYEQYF.

Worth noting for this clone: Its ends do not fully match the called genes, so a read error is possible. This chain joins TRBV11-2 and TRBJ1-6; TRBD1 might be the D (5 bases). The germline V gene has CDR1 SGHAT and CDR2 FQNNGV. The CDR3 consists of 16 residues. In DNA form, the CDR3 reads TGTGCCAGCAGGTTAGGGGCCAGCCGATATAATTCACCCCTCCACTTT. Translating it yields CASRLGASRYNSPLHF.

The gene calls are TRBV18 and TRBJ2-3, with D unclear. The ends were cut back, 1 base at V and 5 bases at J, with 10 bases in the middle. Germline lookup yields CDR1 KGHSH and CDR2 LQKENI. This CDR3 is built from 14 residues. CDR3 coding DNA: TGTGCCAGCTCACCACTCGACGGTATAGATACGCAGTATTTT. Protein product: CASSPLDGIDTQYF.

V gene TRBV7-8 combines with J gene TRBJ1-5; D is ambiguous. In germline, CDR1 is SGHVS, CDR2 FQNEAQ. CDR3 size: 16 residues. The V and J ends lost 1 base and 0 bases respectively, with 10 bases between them. For the CDR3, the DNA is TGTGCCAGCAGCTTAGGAGGGCCAAATAGCAATCAGCCCCAGCATTTT. Protein sequence: CASSLGGPNSNQPQHF.

The chain couples TRBV18 to TRBJ2-5; 7 bases align to TRBD1. CDR1 KGHSH and CDR2 LQKENI come from the germline V gene. V lost 5 bases and J lost 4; bases outside the gene matches: 7. CDR3 size: 14 residues. CDR3 amino acids: CASSSQGLGETQYF. The CDR3 bases are TGTGCCAGCTCATCACAGGGGCTCGGAGAGACCCAGTACTTC.

This chain uses TRBV5-4 with TRBJ2-1; 10 bases agree with TRBD2. Per germline, CDR1 SGHNT and CDR2 YYREEE (reference sequence). The CDR3 has 16 residues. Losses at the gene ends were 2 bases for V and 6 bases for J; bases not matched to a gene: 8. The CDR3 sequence is CASSFPSGSRGNEQFF. CDR3 sequence (DNA): TGTGCCAGCAGCTTCCCTAGCGGGAGTAGAGGCAATGAGCAGTTCTTC. Looking up the rest from reference TRBV5-4 and TRBJ2-1 gives the full variable domain: ETGVTQSPTHLIKTRGQQVTLRCSSQSGHNTVSWYQQALGQGPQFIFQYYREEENGRGNFPPRFSGLQFPNYSSELNVNALELDDSALYLCASSFPSGSRGNEQFFGPGTRLTVL.

This clone has just one count. The chain is built from TRBV6-5 and TRBJ1-5; a possible D gene is TRBD1 (5 bases). The germline CDR1 and CDR2 sequences are MNHEY and SVGAGI. The CDR3 spans 13 residues. The V end was cut by 5 bases, the J end by 6 bases, with 11 bases between. DNA of the CDR3: TGTGCCAGCAGTCAGGCAGGGATTCAGCCCCAGCATTTT. It translates to CASSQAGIQPQHF.

A remark on this clone: The junction shows a germline mismatch at one end, possibly a read error. The chain combines TRBV6-1 with TRBJ2-3; D perhaps matches TRBD2 (6 bases). Germline lookup yields CDR1 MNHNS and CDR2 SASEGT. This CDR3 spans 13 amino acids. The CDR3 region is CAGRPGGTDTQYF. The DNA for the CDR3 is TGTGCCGGCAGACCGGGGGGCACAGATACGCAGTATTTT.

Turning to this clone: The identical CDR3 is also encoded by other nucleotide sequences in the sample. The V gene is TRBV5-1, the J gene TRBJ2-7; D not certain. This CDR3 spans 13 amino acids. Germline V CDR1 and CDR2: SGHRS, YFSETQ. Trimming removed 4 bases at V and 2 bases at J, with 10 bases between. The DNA of the CDR3 is TGCGCCAGCAGCCTCTTAGGGACCTACGAGCAGTACTTC. Protein product: CASSLLGTYEQYF.

The chain couples TRBV6-6 to TRBJ2-7, with 9 bases lining up with TRBD1. Germline V CDR1 and CDR2: MNHNY, SVGAGI (reference sequence). The CDR3 runs 13 residues. The trim removed 7 bases at V and 6 bases at J, leaving 7 bases unmatched. DNA for the CDR3: TGTGCCAGCAAAGCGGGACAGGGCCTCGAGCAGTACTTC. Protein: CASKAGQGLEQYF.

This chain joins TRBV7-9 and TRBJ1-1; TRBD1 matches 7 bases. The CDR3 extends over 16 amino acids. Trimming removed 7 bases from V and 8 bases from J; junction bases left unmatched: 19. Germline assignment: CDR1 SEHNR and CDR2 FQNEAQ (reference sequence). The CDR3 reads CASNPAQAYRGIEAFF. CDR3 nucleotide sequence: TGTGCCAGCAACCCTGCCCAGGCATACAGGGGAATAGAAGCTTTCTTT.

For the CDR3, the DNA is TGTGCCAGCAGCTCCAGCGGATCGCCCCTCCACTTT. It encodes CASSSSGSPLHF. J is TRBJ1-6 and V is TRBV7-2; D remains unclear. V was shortened by 4 bases and J by 13 bases, with 11 bases between the two germline ends. Germline V gives CDR1 SGHTA, CDR2 FQGNSA. The CDR3 covers 12 residues.

The chain combines TRBV18 with TRBJ1-2, with 8 bases aligning to TRBD1. Trimming cost V 2 bases and J 12 bases; bases outside gene matches: 8. Germline assignment: CDR1 KGHSH and CDR2 LQKENI. The CDR3 is made up of 13 amino acids. CDR3 amino acids: CASSPADRVQNTF. The CDR3 DNA is TGTGCCAGCTCACCAGCGGACAGGGTGCAGAACACCTTC.

In its sample, this clone was seen once. The same CDR3 also results from other DNA sequences found in this sample. The chain employs TRBV5-6 and TRBJ2-1; D is unclear. V was cut by 4 bases and J by 8 bases, with 10 bases left in between. The CDR3 extends over 12 amino acids. Per germline, CDR1 SGHDT and CDR2 YYEEEE. The CDR3 loop reads CASSPGLDEQFF. The CDR3 DNA reads as TGTGCCAGCAGCCCGGGCCTTGATGAGCAGTTCTTC.

The chain links TRBV11-2 to TRBJ2-3; 7 bases line up with TRBD2. After removal of 4 bases from V and 2 bases from J, the junction contained 6 bases not matched to a gene. This CDR3 has 15 amino acids. The germline V gene encodes CDR1 SGHAT and CDR2 FQNNGV. The CDR3 reads CASSWQRGPTDTQYF. CDR3 nucleotides: TGTGCCAGCAGCTGGCAGCGGGGTCCCACAGATACGCAGTATTTT.

The V call is TRBV7-2, the J call TRBJ1-1; no definite D call. Germline values: CDR1 SGHTA, CDR2 FQGNSA. V gave up 3 bases and J gave up 6 bases, with 14 bases separating them. CDR3 size: 14 residues. Here the CDR3 DNA reads TGTGCCAGCAGCTTGGAGGGCCCTACCGCTGAAGCTTTCTTT. Translated: CASSLEGPTAEAFF.

CDR3 in amino acids: CASTPGLPYEQYF. In DNA form, the CDR3 reads TGTGCCAGCACCCCGGGACTCCCCTACGAGCAGTACTTC. V usage is TRBV6-1 and J usage is TRBJ2-7; D may be TRBD2 (6 bases). The CDR3 is 13 amino acids. V was clipped by 7 bases and J by 2 bases, with 12 bases between them. Germline V CDR1 and CDR2: MNHNS, SASEGT.

This chain joins TRBV11-1 and TRBJ2-1; 9 bases are a match to TRBD1. The ends lost 1 base at V and 6 bases at J; junction bases unmatched: 4. Germline V lookup: CDR1 SGHAT, CDR2 FQDESV (reference sequence). There are 15 residues in the CDR3. CDR3 amino acids: CASSLGGQGFNEQFF. CDR3 nucleotide sequence: TGTGCCAGCAGCTTAGGAGGACAGGGGTTCAATGAGCAGTTCTTC.

This chain joins TRBV27 and TRBJ2-4; 9 bases are shared with TRBD1. The CDR3 runs to 17 residues. Germline V gives CDR1 MNHEY, CDR2 SMNVEV (reference sequence). With 0 bases clipped from V and 1 base from J, the junction kept 4 bases outside the gene matches. In DNA form, the CDR3 reads TGTGCCAGCAGTTTATCGCCACAGGGGGCGGCCAAAAACATTCAGTACTTC. Its translation is CASSLSPQGAAKNIQYF.

This clone has more than one count but fewer than ten. CDR3 region: CSVEKGEKLFF. The CDR3 DNA follows: TGCAGCGTTGAAAAAGGCGAAAAACTGTTTTTT. The chain couples TRBV29-1 to TRBJ1-4, with D unresolved. The V end was cut by 2 bases, the J end by 8 bases, with 6 bases between. This CDR3 is built from 11 residues. Germline V gives CDR1 SQVTM, CDR2 ANQGSEA.

As for this clone: At one end, the junction sequence differs from germline, possibly due to a read error. The chain combines TRBV6-1 with TRBJ2-7; D might be TRBD1 (7 bases). Germline V gives CDR1 MNHNS, CDR2 SASEGT. The CDR3 loop spans 11 amino acids. This CDR3 reads CASSEFDREAF. The CDR3 DNA reads TGTGCCAGCAGTGAATTTGACAGGGAGGCCTTC.

J is TRBJ1-2 and V is TRBV2, with 7 bases that match TRBD1. CDR3 size: 13 residues. V trimming: 7 bases; J trimming: 5 bases; junction bases outside the gene matches: 7. CDR1 and CDR2 from the germline V gene are SNHLY and FYNNEI. The CDR3 here is CASTLRDRYGYTF. The CDR3 DNA reads TGTGCCAGCACCCTCCGGGACAGATATGGCTACACCTTC.

V usage is TRBV7-2 and J usage is TRBJ2-1; no clear D gene. CDR1 SGHTA and CDR2 FQGNSA come from the germline V gene. Trimming took 1 base from V and 4 from J, leaving 8 bases between them. This CDR3 spans 14 amino acids. This CDR3 is CASSLGGKYNEQFF. DNA for the CDR3: TGTGCCAGCAGCTTAGGTGGGAAATACAATGAGCAGTTCTTC.

In DNA, the CDR3 is TGTGCCAGCAGCGACGGGGGATCCAACTATGGCTACACCTTC. Protein product: CASSDGGSNYGYTF. J is TRBJ1-2 and V is TRBV6-5; maybe TRBD1 (5 bases). The V gene lost 6 bases and the J gene lost 2 bases, with 13 bases spanning the gap. Germline V gene data show CDR1 as MNHEY and CDR2 as SVGAGI. The CDR3 is 14 residues long.

The chain carries TRBV10-2 and TRBJ2-7, with D possibly being TRBD2 (5 bases). Looked up from germline, CDR1 is WSHSY and CDR2 is SAAADI. CDR3 length: 15 amino acids. V lost 4 bases and J lost 2, with 15 bases in between. CDR3 loop: CASSVVPATTYEQYF. The CDR3 bases are TGCGCCAGCAGTGTTGTCCCCGCGACTACCTACGAGCAGTACTTC.

The chain recombines TRBV5-1 with TRBJ2-6, with D possibly matching TRBD1 (5 bases). This CDR3 comprises 18 residues. Germline CDR1 and CDR2: SGHRS and YFSETQ. The V gene lost 0 bases and the J gene lost 0 bases, with 13 bases spanning the gap. CDR3 bases: TGCGCCAGCAGCTTGGGGTCTGGGGCCCCCTCTGGGGCCAACGTCCTGACTTTC. It translates to CASSLGSGAPSGANVLTF.

The chain is built from TRBV5-6 and TRBJ2-2; 10 nucleotides align to TRBD1. The CDR3 covers 15 residues. Germline CDR1 is SGHDT and CDR2 is YYEEEE. V dropped 4 bases and J dropped 4; count of bases not matched to a gene: 4. The CDR3 DNA reads TGTGCCAGCAGCGGGGACAGGGGCTTCACCGGGGAGCTGTTTTTT. This codes for CASSGDRGFTGELFF.

The chain combines TRBV2 with TRBJ2-2, with 11 positions matching TRBD1. The CDR3 runs to 15 residues. Germline assignment: CDR1 SNHLY and CDR2 FYNNEI. V dropped 2 bases and J dropped 6; count of bases not matched to a gene: 2. DNA for the CDR3: TGTGCCAGCAGTGAAAGGGACAGGGGGGCCGGGGAGCTGTTTTTT. Its protein product is CASSERDRGAGELFF. The entire variable domain, with the rest obtained from reference TRBV2 and TRBJ2-2, is as follows: EPEVTQTPSHQVTQMGQEVILRCVPISNHLYFYWYRQILGQKVEFLVSFYNNEISEKSEIFDDQFSVERPDGSNFTLKIRSTKLEDSAMYFCASSERDRGAGELFFGEGSRLTVL.